This entry features one T cell receptor (beta chain) sequence. This record comes from a study of blood T cell repertoires in COVID-19. Background on the study: Samples came from the United States, Italy and Spain, spanning acute and convalescent COVID-19. In each case, the material was cDNA or gDNA derived from T cells, B-cell-depleted T cells, or PBMCs.

The CDR3 sequence is 13 residues long. V lost 4 bases to trimming and J lost 2 bases, with 7 bases between them. Germline CDR1 reads KGHSH; CDR2 reads LQKENI. Original processing methods: Amplification with reference gene primers provided the estimates of nucleated cell counts. Profiling relied on immunoSEQ multiplex PCR, and the TCRdb table lists in-frame clones only, not all of them. V, J and clone size are those of that table, while D and trimming were read from the DNA. Among more than 150,000 clones listed, roughly 80% were seen once. The sample was peripheral blood. The chain has TRBV18 and TRBJ2-3; D remains unclear. The sequence derives from a man aged 45-65 years who had recovered from COVID-19. CDR3 residues: CASSRENTDTQYF. The CDR3 DNA is TGTGCCAGCTCACGCGAAAACACAGATACGCAGTATTTT.